The 28 T cell receptor beta chains given below trace back to one sample, sequenced in a study of ipilimumab plus nivolumab after autologous stem cell transplantation. Measured with immunoSEQ multiplex PCR; TCRdb has only the in-frame clones, and not every one. The table records about 40,000 clones, about 91% of them present only once. The sequencing here drew on PBMCs, taken in a trial of ipilimumab plus nivolumab as post-transplant consolidation. The receptors were gathered from a male donor with multiple myeloma.

V usage is TRBV5-8 and J usage is TRBJ2-7, with D uncertain. This CDR3 is 10 amino acids long. V was clipped by 2 bases and J by 5 bases, with 2 bases between them. Germline CDR1 and CDR2: SGHTS and YDEGEE. CDR3: CASSFHEQYF. The DNA of the CDR3 is TGTGCCAGCAGCTTCCACGAGCAGTACTTC.

The genes are TRBV5-6 and TRBJ1-1, with TRBD1 matching 7 bases. Germline lookup yields CDR1 SGHDT and CDR2 YYEEEE. This CDR3 has 15 residues. With V trimmed by 4 bases and J by 0 bases, 6 bases remained unmatched. This CDR3 reads CASSPPDRLNTEAFF. CDR3 nucleotides: TGTGCCAGCAGCCCCCCGGACAGGCTGAACACTGAAGCTTTCTTT. Using reference TRBV5-6 and TRBJ1-1 for the parts outside the CDR3, the full variable domain is DAGVTQSPTHLIKTRGQQVTLRCSPKSGHDTVSWYQQALGQGPQFIFQYYEEEERQRGNFPDRFSGHQFPNYSSELNVNALLLGDSALYLCASSPPDRLNTEAFFGQGTRLTVV.

This chain connects TRBV10-2 to TRBJ1-5; 10 bases agree with TRBD1. The CDR3 spans 17 residues. The V segment lost 6 bases and the J segment 5 bases; nucleotides outside the gene matches: 13. Looked up from germline, CDR1 is WSHSY and CDR2 is SAAADI. For the CDR3, the DNA is TGCGCCAGCAGCGGAGTTGCGGGACAGGGGCTCTATCAGCCCCAGCATTTT. Translating it yields CASSGVAGQGLYQPQHF.

The J gene is TRBJ2-7, the V gene TRBV7-9; D may be TRBD1 or TRBD2 (5 bases each). The CDR3 covers 14 residues. Germline V gene data show CDR1 as SEHNR and CDR2 as FQNEAQ (reference sequence). Deletions cut 7 bases from V and 2 bases from J, with 15 bases between. This chain's CDR3 is CASNPGQPAYEQYF. Here the CDR3 DNA reads TGTGCCAGCAATCCGGGGCAGCCAGCCTACGAGCAGTACTTC.

The rearrangement links TRBV28 to TRBJ2-5, with D perhaps given as TRBD1 or TRBD2 (6 bases each). V lost 6 bases and J 1 base, leaving 15 bases between the germline ends. Germline CDR1 and CDR2: MDHEN and SYDVKM. The CDR3 length is 15 residues. The CDR3 nucleotides are TGTGCCAGCAGGGGGGCTAGCGCCACCCAAGAGACCCAGTACTTC. It specifies CASRGASATQETQYF.

The V gene is TRBV28, the J gene TRBJ2-7; D might be TRBD2 (6 bases). Germline V gene data show CDR1 as MDHEN and CDR2 as SYDVKM. V was clipped by 6 bases and J by 3 bases, with 15 bases between them. The CDR3 has 14 residues. The CDR3 is CASRPPGRGYEQYF. Here the CDR3 DNA reads TGTGCCAGCAGACCTCCAGGGCGGGGCTACGAGCAGTACTTC.

V gene TRBV28 combines with J gene TRBJ1-5, with D perhaps matching TRBD1 (6 bases). The CDR3 sequence is 14 residues long. Deletions cut 8 bases from V and 5 bases from J, with 16 bases between. Per germline, CDR1 MDHEN and CDR2 SYDVKM. In nucleotides, the CDR3 is TGTGCCAGCCGGGGGGCCTCAGGGCATCAGCCCCAGCATTTT. Amino acid sequence: CASRGASGHQPQHF.

The rearrangement uses TRBV7-8 and TRBJ1-2; D is ambiguous. This CDR3 spans 15 amino acids. Trimming left V 1 base short and J 1 base short, with 10 bases between. The germline V gene has CDR1 SGHVS and CDR2 FQNEAQ. The CDR3 coding sequence is TGTGCCAGCAGCTTAGTACCAGTCCTTAACTATGGCTACACCTTC. It yields the protein CASSLVPVLNYGYTF.

The gene calls are TRBV5-4 and TRBJ2-2; tentative D call: TRBD2 (7 bases). Trimming shortened V by 2 bases and J by 4 bases, and 12 bases separated the two germline ends. The germline V gene has CDR1 SGHNT and CDR2 YYREEE (reference sequence). This CDR3 region has 15 residues. The CDR3 here is CASSLGGGSTGELFF. CDR3 coding DNA: TGTGCCAGCAGCTTAGGGGGGGGCTCCACCGGGGAGCTGTTTTTT.

Comments on this clone: This same CDR3 is encoded by further DNA sequences in the sample. This chain joins TRBV27 and TRBJ1-1, with D tentatively TRBD1 (6 bases). CDR3 size: 15 residues. Trimming removed 5 bases from V and 0 bases from J, with 13 bases in between. Per the germline V gene, CDR1 is MNHEY and CDR2 is SMNVEV (reference sequence). The CDR3 protein is CASSGQGGVNTEAFF. As DNA, the CDR3 is TGTGCCAGCAGTGGACAAGGGGGGGTGAACACTGAAGCTTTCTTT.

The CDR3: CASKNTSTDTQYF. CDR3 coding DNA: TGTGCCAGTAAAAATACTAGCACAGATACGCAGTATTTT. The chain recombines TRBV5-4 with TRBJ2-3; D unresolved. This CDR3 has 13 residues. CDR1 is SGHNT and CDR2 is YYREEE in the germline V gene (reference sequence). Trimming took off 8 bases at V and 0 bases at J, with 10 bases between the two ends.

The rearrangement joins TRBV7-8 to TRBJ1-1; D is possibly TRBD1 (5 bases). V dropped 2 bases and J dropped 5 bases, with 15 bases sitting between them. This CDR3 is built from 15 residues. Germline CDR1 reads SGHVS; CDR2 reads FQNEAQ. CDR3 sequence: CASSLTMGGGTEAFF. CDR3 bases: TGTGCCAGCAGCTTAACGATGGGGGGAGGGACTGAAGCTTTCTTT.

The V call is TRBV7-2, the J call TRBJ1-6; D not resolved. Germline CDR1 reads SGHTA; CDR2 reads FQGNSA. The CDR3 length is 16 residues. Trimming pared 1 base from V and 6 bases from J, leaving 13 bases between. CDR3 DNA sequence: TGTGCCAGCAGCTTAGTTGGTAGCGGGCCTAATTCACCCCTCCACTTT. Protein: CASSLVGSGPNSPLHF.

This clone was recorded once. This sequence joins TRBV11-2 and TRBJ2-7; 8 bases agree with TRBD1. This CDR3 has 14 residues. Per the germline V gene, CDR1 is SGHAT and CDR2 is FQNNGV. Germline trimming cut 2 bases from V and 5 bases from J; bases unmatched to any gene: 5. CDR3 in DNA: TGTGCCAGCAGCTTATTACAGGGGGGTCACGAGCAGTACTTC. Translation: CASSLLQGGHEQYF. Together with reference TRBV11-2 and TRBJ2-7, the CDR3 gives the full variable domain: EAGVAQSPRYKIIEKRQSVAFWCNPISGHATLYWYQQILGQGPKLLIQFQNNGVVDDSQLPKDRFSAERLKGVDSTLKIQPAKLEDSAVYLCASSLLQGGHEQYFGPGTRLTVT.

This chain connects TRBV5-1 to TRBJ1-4, with a possible D match to TRBD1 (5 bases). V was clipped by 2 bases and J by 8 bases, with 16 bases between them. The CDR3 consists of 15 residues. Germline V gene data show CDR1 as SGHRS and CDR2 as YFSETQ. CDR3 residues: CASSFSSGRGEKLFF. The CDR3 bases are TGCGCCAGCAGCTTCTCTTCGGGGAGGGGCGAAAAACTGTTTTTT. The variable domain in full, completed from reference TRBV5-1 and TRBJ1-4, reads KAGVTQTPRYLIKTRGQQVTLSCSPISGHRSVSWYQQTPGQGLQFLFEYFSETQRNKGNFPGRFSGRQFSNSRSEMNVSTLELGDSALYLCASSFSSGRGEKLFFGSGTQLSVL.

The chain recombines TRBV9 with TRBJ2-5; a possible D gene is TRBD1 (6 bases). The CDR3 loop spans 13 amino acids. The ends were cut back, 2 bases at V and 5 bases at J, with 10 bases in the middle. Germline V gene lookup returns CDR1 SGDLS and CDR2 YYNGEE. The CDR3 protein is CASSVRDRETQYF. CDR3 nucleotides: TGTGCCAGCAGCGTTCGCGACAGGGAGACCCAGTACTTC.

The chain has TRBV5-4 and TRBJ2-1, with a tentative D call TRBD1 (6 bases). CDR3 length: 17 residues. CDR1 and CDR2 from the germline V gene are SGHNT and YYREEE (reference sequence). V was pared by 1 base and J by 5 bases, with 19 bases between. CDR3 protein: CASSLRSLRGWNNEQFF. CDR3 bases: TGTGCCAGCAGCTTGAGGTCGTTGAGGGGGTGGAACAATGAGCAGTTCTTC.

The chain couples TRBV7-2 to TRBJ2-7; 8 nucleotides line up with TRBD2. This CDR3 is 15 amino acids long. Losses at the gene ends were 5 bases for V and 4 bases for J; bases not matched to a gene: 10. The germline V gene encodes CDR1 SGHTA and CDR2 FQGNSA. The CDR3 reads CASSQRAGAGYEQYF. In nucleotides, the CDR3 is TGTGCCAGCAGCCAACGAGCGGGAGCAGGATACGAGCAGTACTTC.

V is TRBV9 and J is TRBJ2-6; weak D call: TRBD1 (6 bases). Germline V CDR1 and CDR2: SGDLS, YYNGEE. The CDR3 runs 15 residues. Trimming cost V 5 bases and J 4 bases, with 13 bases left between them. In nucleotides, the CDR3 is TGTGCCAGCAGTACAGGGCCACCCGGGGCCAACGTCCTGACTTTC. Residues: CASSTGPPGANVLTF.

The chain couples TRBV7-3 to TRBJ2-2; D unresolved. This CDR3 is built from 13 residues. V lost 2 bases, J lost 3 bases, and 4 bases lay in between. Germline values: CDR1 SGHTA, CDR2 FQGTGA. DNA of the CDR3: TGTGCCAGCAGCTTACTAGACACCGGGGAGCTGTTTTTT. This codes for CASSLLDTGELFF.

The V gene is TRBV19, the J gene TRBJ1-2; D ambiguous. CDR1 and CDR2 (germline): LNHDA, SQIVND (reference sequence). This CDR3 spans 11 amino acids. The V end lost 3 bases, the J end lost 6 bases, and 5 bases lay between the germline ends. The CDR3 DNA reads TGTGCCAGTAGTATGAGTCATGGCTACACCTTC. It translates to CASSMSHGYTF.

The chain has TRBV18 and TRBJ2-1; 11 bases align to TRBD1. Germline-derived CDR1 and CDR2 are KGHSH and LQKENI. V was pared by 3 bases and J by 2 bases, with 3 bases of the junction left unmatched. This CDR3 comprises 16 residues. The CDR3 sequence: CASSPAGQGAYNEQFF. CDR3 nucleotide sequence: TGTGCCAGCTCACCCGCGGGACAGGGGGCCTACAATGAGCAGTTCTTC.

Turning to this clone: Relative to the germline gene, one junction end is altered; a read error may explain this. The chain carries TRBV7-7 and TRBJ1-2; perhaps TRBD1 as D (5 bases). CDR1 and CDR2 (germline): SSHAT, FNYEAQ (reference sequence). CDR3 length: 14 residues. As DNA, the CDR3 is TGTGCTAGCAGCTTACCGGGGACGGGCTATGGCTACACCTTC. It specifies CASSLPGTGYGYTF.

The CDR3 sequence is CASSSGQINQPQHF. The CDR3 region has the DNA TGTGCCAGCAGCTCCGGACAGATAAATCAGCCCCAGCATTTT. This chain joins TRBV14 and TRBJ1-5, with D possibly being TRBD1 (6 bases). The CDR3 totals 14 residues. Germline lookup yields CDR1 SGHDN and CDR2 FVKESK. V shed 5 bases and J shed 4 bases, with 12 bases lying between them.

The gene calls are TRBV28 and TRBJ2-7, with TRBD1 matching over 8 bases. J gave up 1 base and V 7 bases, and 9 bases lay outside the gene matches. This CDR3 is 15 amino acids long. CDR1 is MDHEN and CDR2 is SYDVKM in the germline V gene. Here the CDR3 DNA reads TGTGCCAGCAATACCCAGGGGGCTTGGTCCTACGAGCAGTACTTC. This codes for CASNTQGAWSYEQYF.

The chain is built from TRBV18 and TRBJ2-7; 7 positions match TRBD2. This CDR3 is built from 15 residues. Trimming removed 2 bases from V and 0 bases from J; junction bases left unmatched: 4. Per the germline V gene, CDR1 is KGHSH and CDR2 is LQKENI. The CDR3, as DNA: TGTGCCAGCTCACCAGATTCTAGCGGCTCCTACGAGCAGTACTTC. Its translation is CASSPDSSGSYEQYF.

The rearrangement links TRBV7-8 to TRBJ2-7; D may be TRBD2 (5 bases). V shed 4 bases and J shed 2 bases, with 9 bases lying between them. Germline lookup yields CDR1 SGHVS and CDR2 FQNEAQ. The CDR3 sequence is 13 residues long. The CDR3 DNA sequence: TGTGCCAGCAGCTCGGGGTCCACCTACGAGCAGTACTTC. This translates into CASSSGSTYEQYF.

In this sample, this clone turned up a few times. CDR3 region: CASSPNLYGYTF. In DNA form, the CDR3 reads TGTGCCAGCAGTCCCAACCTCTATGGCTACACCTTC. The chain combines TRBV7-9 with TRBJ1-2; D gene ambiguous. The V gene lost 6 bases and the J gene lost 4 bases, with 9 bases spanning the gap. The CDR3 loop spans 12 amino acids. CDR1 SEHNR and CDR2 FQNEAQ come from the germline V gene (reference sequence).